This T cell receptor beta chain was observed in a study of response to subunit inactivated influenza vaccine. The study, taken as a whole, reports: That few new T cells are recruited by each seasonal influenza vaccination was the authors' suggestion.

A single record per CDR3 protein comes from TCRdb applying MiXCR to the RT-PCR reads. The sample lists 650,000 to 800,000 distinct CDR3 sequences, about 18% occurring once. The germline gives CDR1 SEHNR, CDR2 FQNEAQ (reference sequence). The CDR3 loop spans 13 amino acids. The V end was cut by 4 bases, the J end by 0 bases, with 7 bases between. This clonotype was counted ten times or more. Its antigen is unknown. The chain combines TRBV7-9 with TRBJ2-7; D not resolved. The receptor was isolated from a man aged 50-59 years who received an inactivated influenza vaccine. The material was PBMCs from blood, obtained around 5 days after vaccination. The CDR3 region is CASSYARSYEQYF. CDR3 bases: TGTGCCAGCAGCTATGCACGCTCCTACGAGCAGTACTTC.